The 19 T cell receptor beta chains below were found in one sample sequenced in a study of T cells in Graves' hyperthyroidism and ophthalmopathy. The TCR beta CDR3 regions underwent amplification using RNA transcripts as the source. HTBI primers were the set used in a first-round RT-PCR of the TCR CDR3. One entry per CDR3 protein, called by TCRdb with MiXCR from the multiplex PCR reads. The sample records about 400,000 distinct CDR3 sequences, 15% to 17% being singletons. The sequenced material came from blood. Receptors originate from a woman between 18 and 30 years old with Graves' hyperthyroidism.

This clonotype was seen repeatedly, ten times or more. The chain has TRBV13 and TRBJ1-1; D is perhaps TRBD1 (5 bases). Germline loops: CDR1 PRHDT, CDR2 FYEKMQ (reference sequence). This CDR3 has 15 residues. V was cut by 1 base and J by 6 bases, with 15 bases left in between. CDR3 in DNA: TGTGCCAGCAGCTTAGAGATCTCGACGGGGGCTGAAGCTTTCTTT. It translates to CASSLEISTGAEAFF.

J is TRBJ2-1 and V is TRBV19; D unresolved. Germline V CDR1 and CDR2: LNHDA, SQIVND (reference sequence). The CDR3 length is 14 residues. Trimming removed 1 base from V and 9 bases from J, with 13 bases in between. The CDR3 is CASSIVPPLSEQFF. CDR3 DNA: TGTGCCAGTAGTATAGTCCCCCCATTGAGTGAGCAGTTCTTC.

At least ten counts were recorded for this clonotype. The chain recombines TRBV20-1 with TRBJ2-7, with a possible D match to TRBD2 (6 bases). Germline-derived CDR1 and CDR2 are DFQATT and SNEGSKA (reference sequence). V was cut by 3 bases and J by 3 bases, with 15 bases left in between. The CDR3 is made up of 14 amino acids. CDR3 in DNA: TGCAGTGCTAGTCCTTCAGGGCGGGGCTACGAGCAGTACTTC. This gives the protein CSASPSGRGYEQYF.

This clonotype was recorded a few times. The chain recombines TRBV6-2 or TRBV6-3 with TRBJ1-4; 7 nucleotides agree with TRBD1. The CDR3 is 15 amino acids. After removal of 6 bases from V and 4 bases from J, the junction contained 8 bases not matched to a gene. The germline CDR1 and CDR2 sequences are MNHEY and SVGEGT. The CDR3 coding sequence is TGTGCCAGCAGCCCCGGGACAGAAGATAATGAAAAACTGTTTTTT. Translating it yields CASSPGTEDNEKLFF.

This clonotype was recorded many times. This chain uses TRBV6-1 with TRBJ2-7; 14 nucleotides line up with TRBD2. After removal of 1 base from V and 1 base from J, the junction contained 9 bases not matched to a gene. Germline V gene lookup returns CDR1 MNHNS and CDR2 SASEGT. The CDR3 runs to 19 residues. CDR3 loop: CASSEVVGTSGRGSYEQYF. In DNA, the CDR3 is TGTGCCAGCAGTGAAGTTGTTGGGACTAGCGGGAGAGGATCCTACGAGCAGTACTTC.

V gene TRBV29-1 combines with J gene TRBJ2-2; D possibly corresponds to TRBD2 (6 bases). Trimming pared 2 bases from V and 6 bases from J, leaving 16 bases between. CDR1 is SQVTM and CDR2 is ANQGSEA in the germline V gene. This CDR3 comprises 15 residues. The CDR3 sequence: CSVEPQEGVAGELFF. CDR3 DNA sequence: TGCAGCGTTGAACCCCAGGAGGGCGTCGCCGGGGAGCTGTTTTTT.

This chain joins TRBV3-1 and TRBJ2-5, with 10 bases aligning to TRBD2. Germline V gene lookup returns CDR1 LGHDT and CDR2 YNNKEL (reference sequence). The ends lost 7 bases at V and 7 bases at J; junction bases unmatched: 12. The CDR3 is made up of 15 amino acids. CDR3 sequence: CASTPLAGAGGTQYF. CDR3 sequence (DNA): TGTGCCAGCACCCCTCTAGCGGGGGCGGGGGGGACCCAGTACTTC.

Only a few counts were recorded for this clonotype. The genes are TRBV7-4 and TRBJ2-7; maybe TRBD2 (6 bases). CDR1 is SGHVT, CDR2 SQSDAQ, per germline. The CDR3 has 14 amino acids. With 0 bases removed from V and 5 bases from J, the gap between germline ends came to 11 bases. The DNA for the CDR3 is TGTGCCAGCAGCTTAGCGACGGGGGTCCACGAGCAGTACTTC. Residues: CASSLATGVHEQYF.

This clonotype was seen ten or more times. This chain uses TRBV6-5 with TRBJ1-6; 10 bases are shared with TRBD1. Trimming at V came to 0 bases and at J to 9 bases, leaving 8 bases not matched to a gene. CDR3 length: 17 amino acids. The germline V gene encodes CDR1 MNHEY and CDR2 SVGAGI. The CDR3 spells CASSYSSGQGLSSPLHF. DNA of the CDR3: TGTGCCAGCAGTTACTCTTCGGGACAGGGGCTAAGTTCACCCCTCCACTTT.

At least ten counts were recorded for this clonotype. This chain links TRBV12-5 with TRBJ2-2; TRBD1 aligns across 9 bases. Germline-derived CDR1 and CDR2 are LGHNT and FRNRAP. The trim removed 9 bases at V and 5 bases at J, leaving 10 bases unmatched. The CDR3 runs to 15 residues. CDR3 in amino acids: CASLPGTGLTGELFF. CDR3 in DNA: TGTGCTAGCCTCCCAGGGACAGGGCTAACCGGGGAGCTGTTTTTT.

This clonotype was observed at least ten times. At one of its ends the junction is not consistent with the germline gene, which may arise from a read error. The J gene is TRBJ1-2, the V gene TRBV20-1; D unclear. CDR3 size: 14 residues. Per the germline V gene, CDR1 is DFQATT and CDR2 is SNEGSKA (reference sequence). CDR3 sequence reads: CSARSGSTDYGYTF. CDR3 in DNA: TGCAGTGCTAGGTCGGGCAGTACAGACTATGGCTACACTTTC.

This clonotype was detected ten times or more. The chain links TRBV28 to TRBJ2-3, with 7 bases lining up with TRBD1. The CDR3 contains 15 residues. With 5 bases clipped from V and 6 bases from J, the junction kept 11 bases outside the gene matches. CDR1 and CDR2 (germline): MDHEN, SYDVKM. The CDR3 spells CASSPIDRDGDTQYF. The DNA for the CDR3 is TGTGCCAGCAGTCCGATAGACAGGGACGGTGATACGCAGTATTTT.

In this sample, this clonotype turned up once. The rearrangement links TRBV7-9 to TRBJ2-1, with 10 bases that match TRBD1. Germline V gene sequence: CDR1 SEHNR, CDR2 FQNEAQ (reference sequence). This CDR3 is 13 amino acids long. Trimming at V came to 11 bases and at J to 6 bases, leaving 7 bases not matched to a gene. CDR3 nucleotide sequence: TGTGCCGCCGGGACAGGGGATTTCAATGAGCAGTTCTTC. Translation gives CAAGTGDFNEQFF.

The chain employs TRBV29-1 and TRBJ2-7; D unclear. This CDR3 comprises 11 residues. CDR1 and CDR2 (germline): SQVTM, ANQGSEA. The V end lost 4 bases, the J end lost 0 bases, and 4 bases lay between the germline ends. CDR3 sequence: CSVVGSYEQYF. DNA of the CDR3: TGCAGCGTTGTAGGCTCCTACGAGCAGTACTTC.

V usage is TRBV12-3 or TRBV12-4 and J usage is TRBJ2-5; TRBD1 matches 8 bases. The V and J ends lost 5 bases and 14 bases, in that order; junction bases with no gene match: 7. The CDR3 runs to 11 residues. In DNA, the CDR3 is TGTGCCAGCAGTCATGGACAGGGTAATTACTTC. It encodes CASSHGQGNYF.

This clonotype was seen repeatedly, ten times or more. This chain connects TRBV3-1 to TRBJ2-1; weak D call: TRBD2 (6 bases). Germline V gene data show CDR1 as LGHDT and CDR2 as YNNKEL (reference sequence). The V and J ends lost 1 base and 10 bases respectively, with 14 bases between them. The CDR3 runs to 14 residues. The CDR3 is CASSQGNEGGEQFF. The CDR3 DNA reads TGTGCCAGCAGCCAAGGGAACGAGGGAGGCGAGCAGTTCTTC.

CDR3 DNA: TGTGCCAGTAGTACCGCCCAATGGGCGGCGGGAGAAAAACTGTTTTTT. It codes for CASSTAQWAAGEKLFF. This chain uses TRBV19 with TRBJ1-4; D unclear. Trimming took off 4 bases at V and 8 bases at J, with 20 bases between the two ends. Germline V CDR1 and CDR2: LNHDA, SQIVND (reference sequence). The CDR3 has 16 amino acids.

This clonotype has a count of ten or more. In DNA, the CDR3 is TGTGCCAGCAATCAGGGGGGAGTATACTCCTACAATGAGCAGTTCTTC. Encoded protein: CASNQGGVYSYNEQFF. The chain links TRBV13 to TRBJ2-1; the D gene is possibly TRBD1 (7 bases). Germline values: CDR1 PRHDT, CDR2 FYEKMQ (reference sequence). This CDR3 has 16 residues. V was clipped by 7 bases and J by 0 bases, with 16 bases between them.

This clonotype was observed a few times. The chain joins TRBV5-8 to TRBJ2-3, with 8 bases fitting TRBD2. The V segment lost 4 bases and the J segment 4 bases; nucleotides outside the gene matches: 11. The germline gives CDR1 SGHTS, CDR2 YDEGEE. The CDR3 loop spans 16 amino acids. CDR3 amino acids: CASSPGLASLADTQYF. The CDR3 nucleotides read TGTGCCAGCAGCCCCGGACTAGCCTCCCTCGCAGATACGCAGTATTTT.